A single sample gave rise to the 32 T cell receptor beta chains below, sequenced in a study of blood T cell repertoires in COVID-19. TCRdb's copy holds only in-frame clones and misses some; the assay was immunoSEQ multiplex PCR. The data contain some 210,000 clones, around nine tenths of them singletons. Sequencing input: peripheral blood. These receptors all come from a middle-aged woman who had recovered from COVID-19.

Points on this clone: Other DNA sequences in the sample encode the same CDR3. This chain joins TRBV12-3 or TRBV12-4 and TRBJ2-5; D is possibly TRBD2 (6 bases). This CDR3 is 13 amino acids long. Between the trimmed V and J ends, which lost 0 bases and 4 bases, there was a span of 6 bases. CDR3 loop: CASSLAGGETQYF. The CDR3 DNA follows: TGTGCCAGCAGTTTAGCCGGGGGAGAGACCCAGTACTTC.

This clone occurred many times. The V gene is TRBV5-3, the J gene TRBJ2-7; D is possibly TRBD2 (5 bases). TRBV5-3 carries the ORF label, with uncertain function. CDR3 length equals 17 residues. V was pared by 0 bases and J by 1 base, with 17 bases between. The CDR3 reads CARSLGASPGPSYEQYF. Written as DNA, the CDR3 is TGTGCCAGAAGCTTGGGGGCTAGCCCCGGTCCTTCCTACGAGCAGTACTTC.

The chain employs TRBV5-6 and TRBJ2-7; D remains unclear. Looked up from germline, CDR1 is SGHDT and CDR2 is YYEEEE. The CDR3 is 14 amino acids. V was pared by 4 bases and J by 3 bases, with 14 bases between. CDR3 nucleotide sequence: TGTGCCAGCAGCCCAAGCTTGACGGGCTACGAGCAGTACTTC. It specifies CASSPSLTGYEQYF.

The V gene is TRBV4-2, the J gene TRBJ2-1; weak D call: TRBD2 (6 bases). This CDR3 contains 15 residues. Trimming stripped 4 bases from V and 0 bases from J, with 10 bases between. CDR1 is LGHNA and CDR2 is YNFKEQ in the germline V gene. DNA of the CDR3: TGTGCCAGCAGCCGGGACTCATTCTCCTACAATGAGCAGTTCTTC. It yields the protein CASSRDSFSYNEQFF.

The V gene is TRBV7-2, the J gene TRBJ1-2; D might be TRBD1 (6 bases). The V gene lost 2 bases and the J gene lost 7 bases, with 17 bases spanning the gap. CDR1 and CDR2 (germline): SGHTA, FQGNSA. The CDR3 covers 15 residues. CDR3 region: CASSLPYREGAGYTF. CDR3 sequence (DNA): TGTGCCAGCAGCTTACCCTACAGGGAGGGTGCTGGCTACACCTTC.

V usage is TRBV28 and J usage is TRBJ1-2, with a tentative D call TRBD1 (6 bases). CDR3 size: 15 residues. V was cut by 2 bases and J by 6 bases, with 16 bases left in between. From germline, CDR1 is MDHEN and CDR2 SYDVKM. This CDR3 is CASSLISQGRHGYTF. CDR3 DNA sequence: TGTGCCAGCAGTTTAATTAGTCAGGGGCGCCATGGCTACACCTTC.

The chain links TRBV29-1 to TRBJ2-3; TRBD1 might be the D (5 bases). The CDR3 has 14 amino acids. Germline CDR1 SQVTM, CDR2 ANQGSEA. V was pared by 5 bases and J by 5 bases, with 17 bases between. The CDR3: CSVLDSWSVDTQYF. CDR3 nucleotides: TGCAGCGTTCTTGACAGTTGGTCCGTAGATACGCAGTATTTT.

The CDR3 loop reads CASSLEEVSEQYF. The CDR3 DNA sequence: TGTGCCAGCAGCTTAGAAGAGGTCTCCGAGCAGTACTTC. The rearrangement uses TRBV11-3 and TRBJ2-7; D call uncertain. V lost 0 bases and J 6 bases, leaving 9 bases between the germline ends. CDR3 length: 13 amino acids. The germline V gene has CDR1 SGHNT and CDR2 YENEEA.

The J gene is TRBJ2-7, the V gene TRBV4-1; D gene uncertain. V lost 0 bases, J lost 4 bases, and 10 bases lay in between. This CDR3 has 14 residues. Germline CDR1 is MGHRA and CDR2 is YSYEKL. For the CDR3, the DNA is TGCGCCAGCAGCCAAGACAGTTTGGTGTACGAGCAGTACTTC. Its protein is CASSQDSLVYEQYF.

The chain carries TRBV7-8 and TRBJ2-1; 15 bases are a match to TRBD2. CDR3 length: 18 amino acids. J gave up 2 bases and V 3 bases, and 5 bases lay outside the gene matches. Germline assignment: CDR1 SGHVS and CDR2 FQNEAQ. The CDR3 nucleotides read TGTGCCAGCAGCTTCGCCGGGACTAGCGGGAGGCCCTACAATGAGCAGTTCTTC. This encodes CASSFAGTSGRPYNEQFF.

This chain connects TRBV3-1 (or the pseudogene TRBV3-2) to TRBJ2-3; the D gene is possibly TRBD1 (6 bases). Germline CDR1 LGHDT, CDR2 YNNKEL (reference sequence). The germline V and J ends were trimmed by 2 bases and 4 bases, with 22 bases remaining between them. The CDR3 loop spans 18 amino acids. CDR3 protein: CASSQFQPTGFVADTQYF. The CDR3 DNA reads TGTGCCAGCAGCCAATTCCAACCGACAGGCTTTGTCGCAGATACGCAGTATTTT.

This sequence joins TRBV7-2 and TRBJ2-7, with 9 bases matching TRBD2. This CDR3 spans 17 amino acids. V was pared by 4 bases and J by 2 bases, with 12 bases of the junction left unmatched. CDR1 is SGHTA and CDR2 is FQGNSA in the germline V gene. The CDR3 region is CASSSPSGTSYTYEQYF. CDR3 nucleotides: TGTGCCAGCAGCTCCCCCTCCGGGACTAGCTATACCTACGAGCAGTACTTC.

This clone was detected only once. The chain is built from TRBV7-8 and TRBJ1-1; D may be TRBD1 (6 bases). This CDR3 is built from 16 residues. V was clipped by 0 bases and J by 0 bases, with 11 bases between them. CDR1 SGHVS and CDR2 FQNEAQ come from the germline V gene. The CDR3 sequence is CASSLAGTPMNTEAFF. As DNA, the CDR3 is TGTGCCAGCAGCTTAGCGGGGACACCCATGAACACTGAAGCTTTCTTT.

The gene calls are TRBV6-5 and TRBJ1-2, with a possible D match to TRBD1 (6 bases). Germline V CDR1 and CDR2: MNHEY, SVGAGI. The CDR3 extends over 12 amino acids. With 5 bases removed from V and 5 bases from J, the gap between germline ends came to 9 bases. The CDR3 DNA reads as TGTGCCAGCAGTCCACAGGGATATGGCTACACCTTC. Its protein product is CASSPQGYGYTF.

This rearrangement joins TRBV5-4 to TRBJ1-6; D is possibly TRBD1 (6 bases). The CDR3 is made up of 16 amino acids. Germline V gene sequence: CDR1 SGHNT, CDR2 YYREEE (reference sequence). V gave up 3 bases and J gave up 4 bases, with 14 bases separating them. The CDR3 DNA follows: TGTGCCAGCAGCTCACGGACAGAACCTTATAATTCACCCCTCCACTTT. The encoded protein is CASSSRTEPYNSPLHF.

The chain has TRBV4-3 and TRBJ2-1, with TRBD1 matching over 7 bases. CDR3 size: 18 residues. Germline V CDR1 and CDR2: LGHNA, YSLEER. V lost 8 bases, J lost 8 bases, and 24 bases stayed unmatched. The CDR3 protein is CASGSPQGTVKNRYEQFF. The CDR3 DNA sequence: TGCGCCAGCGGCAGCCCCCAGGGGACAGTCAAGAATAGGTATGAGCAGTTCTTC.

The chain employs TRBV30 and TRBJ1-1; D unclear. There are 13 residues in the CDR3. Per the germline V gene, CDR1 is GTSNPN and CDR2 is SVGIG (reference sequence). V gave up 0 bases and J gave up 0 bases, with 5 bases separating them. The CDR3 DNA sequence: TGTGCCTGGAGTGTATCATTGAACACTGAAGCTTTCTTT. Encoded protein: CAWSVSLNTEAFF.

The rearrangement joins TRBV6-1 to TRBJ2-7, with 8 bases that match TRBD1. In germline, CDR1 is MNHNS, CDR2 SASEGT. This CDR3 region has 15 residues. V lost 1 base, J lost 7 bases, and 9 bases stayed unmatched. CDR3: CASSEEDRVAKEQYF. The CDR3 DNA follows: TGTGCCAGCAGTGAAGAGGACAGGGTGGCGAAGGAGCAGTACTTC.

This clone was counted only a few times. The chain is built from TRBV2 and TRBJ2-2; 7 nucleotides match TRBD2. CDR1 and CDR2 from the germline V gene are SNHLY and FYNNEI. There are 16 residues in the CDR3. V trimming: 1 base; J trimming: 6 bases; junction bases outside the gene matches: 8. In DNA, the CDR3 is TGTGCCAGCAGTGAAGAGGGCGGGAGCTTGGCCGGGGAGCTGTTTTTT. Its translation is CASSEEGGSLAGELFF.

This clone was picked up one time. The V call is TRBV11-2, the J call TRBJ1-1, with D uncertain. The CDR3 is 14 amino acids. Germline assignment: CDR1 SGHAT and CDR2 FQNNGV. Trimming left V 4 bases short and J 5 bases short, with 14 bases between. This CDR3 reads CASSSQIRGTEAFF. CDR3 nucleotides: TGTGCCAGCAGCTCCCAGATTCGAGGGACTGAAGCTTTCTTT.

J is TRBJ1-6 and V is TRBV5-5; D gene unclear. Trimming took 1 base from V and 8 from J, leaving 10 bases between them. Germline CDR1 and CDR2: SGHKS and YYEKEE (reference sequence). CDR3 length: 14 residues. The CDR3 spells CASSLYGIDSPLHF. The CDR3 DNA follows: TGTGCCAGCAGCTTGTACGGGATCGATTCACCCCTCCACTTT.

The chain is built from TRBV4-1 and TRBJ2-3; possible D gene TRBD2, 6 bases. CDR3 length: 15 amino acids. Germline values: CDR1 MGHRA, CDR2 YSYEKL. V was trimmed by 4 bases and J by 6 bases, leaving 17 bases between them. CDR3 sequence: CASSLDGRGWDTQYF. In DNA form, the CDR3 reads TGCGCCAGCAGCCTCGACGGGCGGGGTTGGGATACGCAGTATTTT.

The rearrangement joins TRBV5-4 to TRBJ1-2, with 9 bases lining up with TRBD1. With 0 bases clipped from V and 4 bases from J, the junction kept 4 bases outside the gene matches. The CDR3 has 15 amino acids. Per germline, CDR1 SGHNT and CDR2 YYREEE (reference sequence). DNA of the CDR3: TGTGCCAGCAGCTTGGGGGGACAGGGAGCCTATGGCTACACCTTC. It codes for CASSLGGQGAYGYTF. The variable domain in full, completed from reference TRBV5-4 and TRBJ1-2, reads ETGVTQSPTHLIKTRGQQVTLRCSSQSGHNTVSWYQQALGQGPQFIFQYYREEENGRGNFPPRFSGLQFPNYSSELNVNALELDDSALYLCASSLGGQGAYGYTFGSGTRLTVV.

The V and J genes are TRBV9 and TRBJ2-7, with 7 bases lining up with TRBD1. The CDR3 runs 15 residues. V shed 4 bases and J 0 bases; nucleotides not matched to a gene: 7. Germline V CDR1 and CDR2: SGDLS, YYNGEE. The CDR3 nucleotides are TGTGCCAGCAGCTTTTTGGGACAGTACTCCTACGAGCAGTACTTC. It translates to CASSFLGQYSYEQYF.

This clone was observed a single time. V gene TRBV19 combines with J gene TRBJ2-1, with 8 bases matching TRBD2. This CDR3 has 17 residues. Trimming removed 0 bases from V and 3 bases from J; junction bases left unmatched: 7. Germline lookup yields CDR1 LNHDA and CDR2 SQIVND (reference sequence). CDR3 nucleotide sequence: TGTGCCAGTAGTATAGACCCCGGGACTAGAGACTACAATGAGCAGTTCTTC. Translating gives CASSIDPGTRDYNEQFF.

The chain joins TRBV29-1 to TRBJ2-7, with 12 bases fitting TRBD1. The germline V gene encodes CDR1 SQVTM and CDR2 ANQGSEA. This CDR3 is built from 14 residues. With 7 bases clipped from V and 6 bases from J, the junction kept 10 bases outside the gene matches. The CDR3 DNA reads TGCAGCGCCTCCGGCGGGACAGGGGGCGCCGAGCAGTACTTC. Translated: CSASGGTGGAEQYF.

This clone has a count of ten or more. The chain joins TRBV5-6 to TRBJ1-3; 7 nucleotides match TRBD1. Germline-derived CDR1 and CDR2 are SGHDT and YYEEEE. CDR3 length: 16 amino acids. V lost 1 base to trimming and J lost 1 base; unmatched junction nucleotides: 5. The CDR3 is CASSLTLTGSGNTIYF. CDR3 in DNA: TGTGCCAGCAGCTTGACCCTGACAGGGTCTGGAAACACCATATATTTT. The full variable domain, rest sourced from reference TRBV5-6 and TRBJ1-3, is DAGVTQSPTHLIKTRGQQVTLRCSPKSGHDTVSWYQQALGQGPQFIFQYYEEEERQRGNFPDRFSGHQFPNYSSELNVNALLLGDSALYLCASSLTLTGSGNTIYFGEGSWLTVV.

This chain uses TRBV19 with TRBJ2-7; the match to TRBD1 covers 8 bases. Germline CDR1 LNHDA, CDR2 SQIVND (reference sequence). The CDR3 is made up of 15 amino acids. The J segment lost 6 bases and the V segment lost 5 bases, leaving 12 bases of the junction unmatched. The CDR3, as DNA: TGTGCCAGTAGTCCGCGGACAGGGCGGGATAGCGAGCAGTACTTC. This codes for CASSPRTGRDSEQYF.

V gene TRBV6-2 or TRBV6-3 combines with J gene TRBJ2-2, with no clear D. The V end lost 5 bases, the J end lost 7 bases, and 11 bases lay between the germline ends. The CDR3 contains 13 residues. The germline V gene has CDR1 MNHEY and CDR2 SVGEGT. CDR3 DNA: TGTGCCAGCAGTCCCCTAGATGTCGGGGAGCTGTTTTTT. Amino acid sequence: CASSPLDVGELFF.

The chain links TRBV2 to TRBJ1-1, with D perhaps matching TRBD1 (5 bases). Germline V gene data show CDR1 as SNHLY and CDR2 as FYNNEI. The CDR3 sequence is 13 residues long. V dropped 6 bases and J dropped 0 bases, with 8 bases sitting between them. The CDR3 DNA is TGTGCCAGCAGACAGGACCTGAACACTGAAGCTTTCTTT. Its protein is CASRQDLNTEAFF.

The rearrangement links TRBV12-3 or TRBV12-4 to TRBJ1-2; TRBD1 matches at 7 bases. This CDR3 contains 13 residues. V shed 1 base, J shed 8 bases, and the junction held 4 bases outside the gene matches. This CDR3 reads CASSLVGTDGYTF. In DNA form, the CDR3 reads TGTGCCAGCAGTTTAGTAGGGACAGACGGCTACACCTTC.

The rearrangement links TRBV7-9 to TRBJ2-3; 8 bases align to TRBD2. Germline V lookup: CDR1 SEHNR, CDR2 FQNEAQ (reference sequence). The CDR3 spans 14 residues. V trimming: 4 bases; J trimming: 2 bases; junction bases outside the gene matches: 2. Written as DNA, the CDR3 is TGTGCCAGCAGCTCCGGACTAGCCACAGATACGCAGTATTTT. Amino acids: CASSSGLATDTQYF.